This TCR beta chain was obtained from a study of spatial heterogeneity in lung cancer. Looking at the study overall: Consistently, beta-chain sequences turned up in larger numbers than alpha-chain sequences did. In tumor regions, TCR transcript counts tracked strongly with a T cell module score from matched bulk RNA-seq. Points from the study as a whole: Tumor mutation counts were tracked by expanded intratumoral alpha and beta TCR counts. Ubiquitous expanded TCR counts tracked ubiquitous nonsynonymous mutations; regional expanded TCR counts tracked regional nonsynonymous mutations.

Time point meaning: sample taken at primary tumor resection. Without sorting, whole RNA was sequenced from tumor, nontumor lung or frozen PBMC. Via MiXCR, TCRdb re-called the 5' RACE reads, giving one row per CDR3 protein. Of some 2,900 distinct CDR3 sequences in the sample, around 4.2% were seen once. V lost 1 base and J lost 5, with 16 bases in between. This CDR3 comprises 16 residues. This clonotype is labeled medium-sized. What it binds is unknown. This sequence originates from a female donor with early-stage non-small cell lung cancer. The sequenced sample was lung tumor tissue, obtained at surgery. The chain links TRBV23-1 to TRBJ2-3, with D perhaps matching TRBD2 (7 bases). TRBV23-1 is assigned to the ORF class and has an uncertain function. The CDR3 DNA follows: TGCGCCAGCAGTCAATTGTGGGGGGGGGCCTTAGATACGCAGTATTTT. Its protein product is CASSQLWGGALDTQYF.